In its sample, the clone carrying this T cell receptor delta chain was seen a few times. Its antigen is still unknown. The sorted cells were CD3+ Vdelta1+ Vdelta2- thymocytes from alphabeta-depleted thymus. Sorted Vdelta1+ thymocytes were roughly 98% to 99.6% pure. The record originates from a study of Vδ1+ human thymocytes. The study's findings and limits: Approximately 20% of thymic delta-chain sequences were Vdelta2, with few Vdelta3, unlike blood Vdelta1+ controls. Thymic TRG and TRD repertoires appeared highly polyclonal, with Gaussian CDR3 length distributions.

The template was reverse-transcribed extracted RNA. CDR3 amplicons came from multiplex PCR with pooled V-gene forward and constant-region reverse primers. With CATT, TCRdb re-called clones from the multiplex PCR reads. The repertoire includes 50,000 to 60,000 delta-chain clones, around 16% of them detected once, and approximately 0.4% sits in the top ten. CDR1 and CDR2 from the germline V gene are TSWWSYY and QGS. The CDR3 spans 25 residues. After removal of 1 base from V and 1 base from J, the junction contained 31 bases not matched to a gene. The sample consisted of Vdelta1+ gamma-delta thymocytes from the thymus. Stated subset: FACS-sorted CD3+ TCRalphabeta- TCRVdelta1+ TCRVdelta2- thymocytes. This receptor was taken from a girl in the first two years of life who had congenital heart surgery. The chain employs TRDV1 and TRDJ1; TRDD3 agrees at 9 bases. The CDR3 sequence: CALGEQGLLLPLLGDPLLSTDKLIF. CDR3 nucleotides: TGTGCTCTTGGGGAACAGGGATTACTCCTCCCTTTACTGGGGGACCCTCTCCTGTCCACCGATAAACTCATCTTT.